The clone carrying this T cell receptor (beta chain) showed up many times. The antigen is not known. CT and PET/CT showed node-negative disease in all patients, who had no prior chemotherapy, radiotherapy or other malignancies. On two occasions, one at each of two time points, 5 to 7 milliliters of peripheral blood were drawn. This record comes from a study of prognosis after radiotherapy for stage I lung cancer. Study in general: Concurrent therapy with stereotactic body radiotherapy was received by no patient. Findings and caveats of the study: Any tumor specificity that the expanded TCR clones may have had was not determined.

Researchers used two-round multiplex PCR to amplify TCR beta CDR3 starting from genomic DNA. Primers specific to each TRBV and TRBJ gene drove first-round PCR. MiXCR, run by TCRdb on the multiplex PCR reads, gives a single entry per CDR3 protein. The sample yields roughly 23,000 distinct CDR3 sequences, approximately 42% seen once. Germline lookup yields CDR1 SGHAT and CDR2 FQNNGV. CDR3 length: 12 amino acids. The V and J ends lost 4 bases and 8 bases respectively, with 9 bases between them. The source was PBMCs, collected before or after stereotactic body radiation therapy (not recorded which). This clonotype originated in a donor aged 50 or older with non-small cell lung cancer. V and J are TRBV11-2 and TRBJ1-3, with D unclear. CDR3 sequence: CASSSVPDTIYF. CDR3 nucleotides: TGTGCCAGCAGCTCGGTACCCGACACCATATATTTT. The full variable domain, in which reference TRBV11-2 and TRBJ1-3 provide the parts outside the CDR3, is EAGVAQSPRYKIIEKRQSVAFWCNPISGHATLYWYQQILGQGPKLLIQFQNNGVVDDSQLPKDRFSAERLKGVDSTLKIQPAKLEDSAVYLCASSSVPDTIYFGEGSWLTVV.